The rows below give T cell receptor beta chains drawn from one sample of a study of PD-1 blockade in classical Hodgkin lymphoma. Assay used: immunoSEQ multiplex PCR; TCRdb lists only in-frame clones, some missing. This repertoire shows fewer than 40,000 clones, roughly 91% found once; its top ten account for more than 0.2%. The sample was CD4+ T cells from blood. The receptors originated from a human donor with classical Hodgkin lymphoma. Both conserved end residues are part of each CDR3. A D gene is named only where the DNA matches it firmly. Size tells how often a clone was seen (once, few, many) or the class of an expanded clone, and some rows leave it out.

V: TRBV27; D: TRBD1; size: .; J: TRBJ2-1; CDR3: CATKYPETGVNEQFF; DNA: TGTGCCACAAAATACCCCGAGACAGGGGTCAATGAGCAGTTCTTC
V: TRBV19; D: TRBD2; size: .; J: TRBJ2-3; CDR3: CASSMTLAGVTDTQYF; DNA: TGTGCCAGTAGTATGACACTAGCGGGGGTGACAGATACGCAGTATTTT
V: TRBV29-1; D: .; size: .; J: TRBJ2-5; CDR3: CSVKGFQETQYF; DNA: TGCAGCGTGAAGGGATTTCAAGAGACCCAGTACTTC
V: TRBV19; D: TRBD2; size: .; J: TRBJ2-1; CDR3: CASSTQSTSGPYNEQFF; DNA: TGTGCCAGTAGTACACAGTCGACTAGCGGGCCGTACAATGAGCAGTTCTTC
V: TRBV19; D: .; size: .; J: TRBJ1-1; CDR3: CATLGGNTGRSFF; DNA: TGTGCCACCCTAGGGGGGAATACTGGTCGGTCTTTCTTT
V: TRBV7-8; D: .; size: .; J: TRBJ1-5; CDR3: CASSLAGTPQHF; DNA: TGTGCCAGCAGCTTAGCTGGGACACCCCAGCATTTT
V: TRBV4-1; D: .; size: .; J: TRBJ2-7; CDR3: CASSQVLSAYEQYF; DNA: TGCGCCAGCAGCCAAGTTCTCTCGGCCTACGAGCAGTACTTC
V: TRBV2; D: .; size: .; J: TRBJ2-5; CDR3: CASSVETQYF; DNA: TGTGCCAGCAGTGTGGAGACCCAGTACTTC
V: TRBV19; D: .; size: .; J: TRBJ2-7; CDR3: CASSSARNEQYF; DNA: TGTGCCAGTAGTTCCGCCCGGAACGAGCAGTACTTC
V: TRBV7-2; D: TRBD1; size: once; J: TRBJ1-4; CDR3: CASSSGQGANVGIEKLFF; DNA: TGTGCCAGCAGCTCGGGACAGGGGGCGAATGTAGGAATTGAAAAACTGTTTTTT
V: TRBV19; D: .; size: .; J: TRBJ1-5; CDR3: CASSKGETGNQPQHF; DNA: TGTGCCAGTAGTAAGGGGGAGACTGGCAATCAGCCCCAGCATTTT
V: TRBV28; D: TRBD1; size: .; J: TRBJ2-7; CDR3: CASSPPPPGGQYF; DNA: TGTGCCAGCAGTCCACCCCCCCCAGGGGGGCAGTACTTC
V: TRBV7-2; D: TRBD2; size: .; J: TRBJ2-3; CDR3: CASSPRLAGDLRDTQYF; DNA: TGTGCCAGCAGCCCGAGACTAGCGGGGGACCTCCGGGATACGCAGTATTTT
V: TRBV2; D: .; size: few; J: TRBJ1-4; CDR3: CASEGWGAREKLFF; DNA: TGTGCCAGCGAAGGGTGGGGGGCCCGCGAAAAACTGTTTTTT
V: TRBV19; D: TRBD2; size: .; J: TRBJ2-2; CDR3: CASNGGFRTGELFF; DNA: TGTGCCAGTAACGGGGGGTTTCGGACCGGGGAGCTGTTTTTT
V: TRBV2; D: TRBD1; size: .; J: TRBJ1-2; CDR3: CASSEGPGQGNYGYTF; DNA: TGTGCCAGCAGTGAAGGGCCGGGACAGGGGAACTATGGCTACACCTTC
V: TRBV7-6; D: .; size: .; J: TRBJ1-1; CDR3: CASSLGRMDTEAFF; DNA: TGTGCCAGCAGCTTAGGGCGGATGGACACTGAAGCTTTCTTT
V: TRBV6-6; D: .; size: .; J: TRBJ2-2; CDR3: CASSYRDGTGELFF; DNA: TGTGCCAGCAGTTACCGGGACGGCACCGGGGAGCTGTTTTTT
V: TRBV5-4; D: .; size: few; J: TRBJ1-2; CDR3: CASSLEDYGYTF; DNA: TGTGCCAGCAGCTTGGAAGACTATGGCTACACCTTC